The 5 T cell receptor beta chains listed next were all sequenced from one sample in a study of blood T cell repertoires in COVID-19. TCRdb keeps only in-frame clones here, not all; method: immunoSEQ multiplex PCR. The table records tens of thousands of clones, approximately 80% of them present only once. Sequences were obtained from peripheral blood. The source of these receptors is a man older than 75 with acute or convalescent COVID-19.

The CDR3 DNA is TGTGCCAGGGGGGCCGGTTTCGACGAGCAGTACTTC. Protein sequence: CARGAGFDEQYF. The rearrangement uses TRBV21-1 and TRBJ2-7; TRBD1, as called in the table, went unchecked against the DNA. TRBV21-1 is assigned pseudogene status. The length of the CDR3 is 12 residues.

The rearrangement joins TRBV11-2 to TRBJ1-1; tentatively, D is TRBD1 (6 bases). Germline V gene lookup returns CDR1 SGHAT and CDR2 FQNNGV. V lost 3 bases, J lost 4 bases, and 6 bases lay in between. The CDR3 has 12 amino acids. The CDR3 reads CASSFRGTEAFF. The DNA for the CDR3 is TGTGCCAGCAGCTTCAGGGGCACTGAAGCTTTCTTT. The full variable domain, in which reference TRBV11-2 and TRBJ1-1 provide the parts outside the CDR3, is EAGVAQSPRYKIIEKRQSVAFWCNPISGHATLYWYQQILGQGPKLLIQFQNNGVVDDSQLPKDRFSAERLKGVDSTLKIQPAKLEDSAVYLCASSFRGTEAFFGQGTRLTVV.

The rearrangement uses TRBV4-1 and TRBJ1-4; TRBD1 agrees at 11 bases. Germline-derived CDR1 and CDR2 are MGHRA and YSYEKL. J gave up 7 bases and V 4 bases, and 17 bases lay outside the gene matches. The CDR3 is 19 amino acids. The CDR3 coding sequence is TGCGCCAGCAGCCGATACTCCCGGGACAGGGGGACTCGGAGTGAAAAACTGTTTTTT. Residues: CASSRYSRDRGTRSEKLFF.

This clone was detected only a few times. The chain uses TRBV27 and TRBJ1-1; D is possibly TRBD1 (6 bases). CDR1 MNHEY and CDR2 SMNVEV come from the germline V gene (reference sequence). V lost 7 bases and J 1 base, leaving 16 bases between the germline ends. This CDR3 region has 15 residues. The DNA for the CDR3 is TGTGCCAGCATTCTCTCACCGGGACAGAACACTGAAGCTTTCTTT. Encoded protein: CASILSPGQNTEAFF.

The genes are TRBV14 and TRBJ2-1; a weak D match, TRBD1 (6 bases). Germline V gene lookup returns CDR1 SGHDN and CDR2 FVKESK. This CDR3 has 16 amino acids. V lost 0 bases to trimming and J lost 8 bases, with 17 bases between them. CDR3 bases: TGTGCCAGCAGCCAAGATAGGGGTCAGGGGAACGATGAGCAGTTCTTC. It yields the protein CASSQDRGQGNDEQFF. The full variable domain, completed using reference TRBV14 and TRBJ2-1, is EAGVTQFPSHSVIEKGQTVTLRCDPISGHDNLYWYRRVMGKEIKFLLHFVKESKQDESGMPNNRFLAERTGGTYSTLKVQPAELEDSGVYFCASSQDRGQGNDEQFFGPGTRLTVL.